The 19 T cell receptor beta chains in this list originate from one sample, sequenced in a study of neurological immune-mediated disorders. TCRdb re-called the 5' RACE reads with MiXCR, one entry per CDR3 protein. The table shows roughly 14,000 distinct CDR3 sequences, with more than 9% occurring only once. The sample comprised PBMCs. These receptors all stem from a woman in her forties in good health.

This clonotype was seen at least ten times. The chain carries TRBV5-1 and TRBJ2-3; 7 bases agree with TRBD2. V lost 0 bases to trimming and J lost 3 bases; unmatched junction nucleotides: 10. Germline loops: CDR1 SGHRS, CDR2 YFSETQ. There are 17 residues in the CDR3. CDR3 bases: TGCGCCAGCAGCTTGGTGGCTAGCGGTCGGGGTACAGATACGCAGTATTTT. Amino acids: CASSLVASGRGTDTQYF.

The V gene is TRBV30, the J gene TRBJ1-2; D uncertain. The V end was cut by 1 base, the J end by 8 bases, with 11 bases between. The CDR3 length is 12 residues. Germline V CDR1 and CDR2: GTSNPN, SVGIG (reference sequence). The CDR3 DNA reads TGTGCCTGGAGTGAACTGGCGCGGGGCTACACCTTC. Its protein product is CAWSELARGYTF.

This clonotype was seen at least ten times. The rearrangement joins TRBV20-1 to TRBJ2-7, with D perhaps TRBD1 or TRBD2 (6 bases each). The CDR3 is 14 residues long. V dropped 0 bases and J dropped 5 bases, with 14 bases sitting between them. The V gene's germline CDR1 is DFQATT and CDR2 SNEGSKA (reference sequence). As DNA, the CDR3 is TGCAGTGCTAGAGATGTCCAGGGGACTCACGAGCAGTACTTC. Its translation: CSARDVQGTHEQYF.

This clonotype was counted many times. The rearrangement uses TRBV27 and TRBJ2-1, with D perhaps being TRBD1 or TRBD2 (5 bases each). The CDR3 extends over 12 amino acids. CDR1 and CDR2 (germline): MNHEY, SMNVEV (reference sequence). V lost 7 bases and J 3 bases, leaving 7 bases between the germline ends. The CDR3, as DNA: TGTGCCAGCAAGAGGGGCTACAATGAGCAGTTCTTC. Its protein is CASKRGYNEQFF.

This clonotype is medium-sized by share. The gene calls are TRBV10-3 and TRBJ2-5, with D perhaps TRBD1 or TRBD2 (5 bases each). Germline CDR1 is ENHRY and CDR2 is SYGVKD. This CDR3 contains 13 residues. V was trimmed by 6 bases and J by 3 bases, leaving 11 bases between them. The CDR3 bases are TGTGCCATCAGAGCCGGGACGGAAGAGACCCAGTACTTC. Its translation is CAIRAGTEETQYF.

This clonotype was observed at least ten times. CDR3: CASRAGSPGELFF. CDR3 DNA sequence: TGCGCCAGCAGGGCGGGCTCCCCCGGGGAGCTGTTTTTT. The rearrangement uses TRBV5-1 and TRBJ2-2; tentatively, D is TRBD2 (5 bases). CDR3 size: 13 residues. Germline lookup yields CDR1 SGHRS and CDR2 YFSETQ. V was cut by 5 bases and J by 6 bases, with 11 bases left in between.

The gene calls are TRBV5-1 and TRBJ1-5; D might be TRBD1 (5 bases). The CDR3 consists of 15 residues. Trimming pared 0 bases from V and 3 bases from J, leaving 10 bases between. Germline CDR1 and CDR2: SGHRS and YFSETQ. CDR3 amino acids: CASSLDGTNNQPQHF. CDR3 DNA: TGCGCCAGCAGCTTGGATGGGACCAACAATCAGCCCCAGCATTTT.

This clonotype showed up many times. V is TRBV6-5 and J is TRBJ1-6, with 8 bases aligning to TRBD1. The CDR3 consists of 15 residues. Germline CDR1 MNHEY, CDR2 SVGAGI. J gave up 14 bases and V 2 bases, and 11 bases lay outside the gene matches. CDR3 region: CASSYDTWTGKTLHF. In DNA, the CDR3 is TGTGCCAGCAGTTACGATACTTGGACAGGGAAAACCCTCCACTTT.

The sample holds many counts of this clonotype. The chain links TRBV20-1 to TRBJ2-4, with D possibly being TRBD2 (5 bases). The CDR3 spans 13 residues. The V and J ends lost 6 bases and 1 base respectively, with 10 bases between them. Germline values: CDR1 DFQATT, CDR2 SNEGSKA (reference sequence). The CDR3 protein is CSAVDSAKNIQYF. CDR3 DNA sequence: TGCAGTGCGGTGGACTCTGCCAAAAACATTCAGTACTTC.

This clonotype was counted many times. The chain has TRBV6-5 and TRBJ2-3; 11 bases map to TRBD1. The CDR3 loop spans 14 amino acids. Germline V gives CDR1 MNHEY, CDR2 SVGAGI. V lost 5 bases and J lost 8; bases outside the gene matches: 6. The CDR3 here is CASSAGTGGGTQYF. The CDR3 nucleotides are TGTGCCAGCAGTGCCGGGACAGGGGGAGGTACGCAGTATTTT.

At least ten counts were recorded for this clonotype. The chain recombines TRBV5-1 with TRBJ2-1, with D uncertain. CDR1 is SGHRS and CDR2 is YFSETQ in the germline V gene. The CDR3 is made up of 11 amino acids. The V and J ends lost 0 bases and 6 bases respectively, with 1 base between them. CDR3 amino acids: CASSLANEQFF. DNA of the CDR3: TGCGCCAGCAGCTTGGCCAATGAGCAGTTCTTC.

This clonotype was counted many times. The V and J genes are TRBV5-1 and TRBJ2-5; a weak D match, TRBD1 (6 bases). Trimming removed 0 bases at V and 4 bases at J, with 16 bases between. This CDR3 has 16 amino acids. Germline assignment: CDR1 SGHRS and CDR2 YFSETQ. In DNA form, the CDR3 reads TGCGCCAGCAGCTTGGCCCCCTCAGGGGCAGGAGAGACCCAGTACTTC. Amino acids: CASSLAPSGAGETQYF.

This clonotype was recorded many times. The gene calls are TRBV6-5 and TRBJ2-5; 7 positions match TRBD2. J was trimmed by 5 bases and V by 5 bases; bases with no gene match: 8. The CDR3 totals 14 residues. CDR1 and CDR2 (germline): MNHEY, SVGAGI. CDR3 sequence (DNA): TGTGCCAGCAGTGCGGTGGGGGGGACGGAGACCCAGTACTTC. Translation gives CASSAVGGTETQYF.

At least ten counts were recorded for this clonotype. The chain links TRBV5-1 to TRBJ2-1; D might be TRBD2 (5 bases). CDR3 size: 15 residues. V lost 2 bases and J lost 2, with 11 bases in between. Germline V gene lookup returns CDR1 SGHRS and CDR2 YFSETQ. In DNA form, the CDR3 reads TGCGCCAGCAGCTTAAGTCTGACTACCTACAATGAGCAGTTCTTC. It codes for CASSLSLTTYNEQFF.

This clonotype has at least ten counts. This sequence joins TRBV2 and TRBJ2-7; the match to TRBD2 covers 14 bases. CDR1 is SNHLY and CDR2 is FYNNEI in the germline V gene. With V trimmed by 5 bases and J by 7 bases, 4 bases remained unmatched. This CDR3 has 14 amino acids. The CDR3 DNA follows: TGTGCCAGCAGTCGACTAGCGGGAGGGTATGAGCAGTACTTC. Translation: CASSRLAGGYEQYF. Together with reference TRBV2 and TRBJ2-7, the CDR3 gives the full variable domain: EPEVTQTPSHQVTQMGQEVILRCVPISNHLYFYWYRQILGQKVEFLVSFYNNEISEKSEIFDDQFSVERPDGSNFTLKIRSTKLEDSAMYFCASSRLAGGYEQYFGPGTRLTVT.

This clonotype qualifies as medium-sized. The rearrangement joins TRBV15 to TRBJ1-1; D not resolved. The CDR3 length is 16 residues. Germline CDR1 and CDR2: LNHNV and YYDKDF (reference sequence). The V and J ends lost 2 bases and 2 bases respectively, with 15 bases between them. Written as DNA, the CDR3 is TGTGCCACCAGCAGACCCACGTCGTCGGGAAACACTGAAGCTTTCTTT. It specifies CATSRPTSSGNTEAFF.

This clonotype was observed at least ten times. The J gene is TRBJ2-2, the V gene TRBV5-4; D ambiguous. Trimming stripped 4 bases from V and 7 bases from J, with 14 bases between. This CDR3 has 14 amino acids. Germline CDR1 is SGHNT and CDR2 is YYREEE (reference sequence). CDR3 nucleotide sequence: TGTGCCAGCAGCCACCGATTTGGATACGGGGAGCTGTTTTTT. It yields the protein CASSHRFGYGELFF.

This clonotype has at least ten counts. The chain links TRBV2 to TRBJ2-5, with a possible D match to TRBD2 (5 bases). The CDR3 is 13 amino acids. Trimming removed 2 bases from V and 4 bases from J, with 8 bases in between. CDR1 is SNHLY and CDR2 is FYNNEI in the germline V gene. The CDR3 protein is CASSELEGETQYF. The CDR3 DNA is TGTGCCAGCAGTGAACTAGAGGGAGAGACCCAGTACTTC.

This clonotype was detected many times. The genes are TRBV25-1 and TRBJ2-2; D unresolved. This CDR3 comprises 11 residues. V gave up 4 bases and J gave up 8 bases, with 5 bases separating them. From germline, CDR1 is MGHDK and CDR2 SYGVNS. The CDR3 sequence: CASSVRGELFF. The DNA of the CDR3 is TGTGCCAGCAGTGTAAGGGGGGAGCTGTTTTTT.